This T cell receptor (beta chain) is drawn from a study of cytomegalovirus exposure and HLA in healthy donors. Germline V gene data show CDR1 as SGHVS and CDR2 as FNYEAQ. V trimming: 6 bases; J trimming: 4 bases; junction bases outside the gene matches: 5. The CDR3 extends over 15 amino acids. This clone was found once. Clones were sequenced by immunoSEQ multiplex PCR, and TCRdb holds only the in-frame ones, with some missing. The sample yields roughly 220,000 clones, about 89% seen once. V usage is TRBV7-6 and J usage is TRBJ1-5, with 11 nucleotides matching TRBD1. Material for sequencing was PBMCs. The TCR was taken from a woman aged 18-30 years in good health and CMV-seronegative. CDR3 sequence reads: CASSPGQGGNQPQHF. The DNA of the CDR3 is TGTGCCAGCAGTCCGGGACAGGGGGGAAATCAGCCCCAGCATTTT.